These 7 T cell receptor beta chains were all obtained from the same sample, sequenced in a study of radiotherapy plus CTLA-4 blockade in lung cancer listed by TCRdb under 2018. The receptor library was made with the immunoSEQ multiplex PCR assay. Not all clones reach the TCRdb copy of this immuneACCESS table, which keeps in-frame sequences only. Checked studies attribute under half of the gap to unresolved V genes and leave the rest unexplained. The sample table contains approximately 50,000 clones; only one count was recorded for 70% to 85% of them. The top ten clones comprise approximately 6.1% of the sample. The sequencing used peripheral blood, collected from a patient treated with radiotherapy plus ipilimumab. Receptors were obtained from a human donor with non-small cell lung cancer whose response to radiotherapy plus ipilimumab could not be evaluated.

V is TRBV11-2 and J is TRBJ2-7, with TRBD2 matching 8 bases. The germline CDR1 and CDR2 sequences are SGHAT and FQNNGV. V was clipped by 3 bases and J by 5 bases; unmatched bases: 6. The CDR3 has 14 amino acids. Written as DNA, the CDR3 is TGTGCCAGCAGCTTCCGTAGCGGGACCCACGAGCAGTACTTC. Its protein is CASSFRSGTHEQYF.

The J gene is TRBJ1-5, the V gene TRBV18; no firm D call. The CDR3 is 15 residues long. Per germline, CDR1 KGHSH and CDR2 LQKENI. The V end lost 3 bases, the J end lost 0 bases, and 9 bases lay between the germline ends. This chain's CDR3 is CASSPFTGSNQPQHF. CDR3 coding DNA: TGTGCCAGCTCACCTTTTACGGGTAGCAATCAGCCCCAGCATTTT.

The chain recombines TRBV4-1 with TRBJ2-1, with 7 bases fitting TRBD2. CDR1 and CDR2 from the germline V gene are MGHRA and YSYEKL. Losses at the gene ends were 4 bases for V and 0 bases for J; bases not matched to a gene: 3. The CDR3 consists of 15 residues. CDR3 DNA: TGCGCCAGCAGCCCTTGGGGGGGCTCCTACAATGAGCAGTTCTTC. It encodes CASSPWGGSYNEQFF.

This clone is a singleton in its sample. CDR3 protein: CASRPNSRGDTQYF. CDR3 coding DNA: TGTGCCAGCAGGCCCAATTCCAGGGGTGATACGCAGTATTTT. The V and J genes are TRBV6-6 and TRBJ2-3; D possibly corresponds to TRBD1 (6 bases). The V and J ends lost 6 bases and 6 bases respectively, with 16 bases between them. The V gene's germline CDR1 is MNHNY and CDR2 SVGAGI (reference sequence). The CDR3 covers 14 residues.

The CDR3 loop is CASSSQGGGNIQYF. CDR3 nucleotide sequence: TGTGCCAGCAGCTCACAGGGCGGGGGAAACATTCAGTACTTC. The chain couples TRBV5-5 to TRBJ2-4, with TRBD2 as a possible D gene (7 bases). V lost 3 bases and J lost 6, with 13 bases in between. The CDR3 runs to 14 residues. CDR1 is SGHKS, CDR2 YYEKEE, per germline (reference sequence).

The CDR3, as DNA: TGTGCAAGTCGCTTAGAGAGGTACGAGCAGTACTTC. Translated, it gives CASRLERYEQYF. This chain joins TRBV12-2 and TRBJ2-7; the table gives TRBD2 as D, unverified against the DNA. TRBV12-2 is shown as a pseudogene. CDR3 length: 12 residues.

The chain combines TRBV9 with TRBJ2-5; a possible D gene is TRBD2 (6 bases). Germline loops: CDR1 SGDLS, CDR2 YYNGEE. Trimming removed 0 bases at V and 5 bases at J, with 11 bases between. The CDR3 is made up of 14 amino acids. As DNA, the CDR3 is TGTGCCAGCAGCGTAGGGCCGGGGGTCGAGACCCAGTACTTC. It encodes CASSVGPGVETQYF. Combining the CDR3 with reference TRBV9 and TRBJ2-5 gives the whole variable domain DSGVTQTPKHLITATGQRVTLRCSPRSGDLSVYWYQQSLDQGLQFLIQYYNGEERAKGNILERFSAQQFPDLHSELNLSSLELGDSALYFCASSVGPGVETQYFGPGTRLLVL.